This TCR beta chain stems from a study of blood T cell repertoires in COVID-19. Authors' data handling: Amplification with reference gene primers provided the estimates of nucleated cell counts. Profiled with immunoSEQ multiplex PCR; TCRdb holds only in-frame clones, not every one. The V and J calls and clone size are taken from that table; D and trimming were inferred from the DNA. The sample shows approximately 97,000 clones, roughly 85% of them seen only once. The clonotype comes from a man at least 80 years old with acute or convalescent COVID-19. Sequenced: peripheral blood.

Here the CDR3 reads CASSQIPGQGNEKLFF. The CDR3 DNA sequence: TGTGCCAGCTCACAGATCCCGGGACAGGGGAATGAAAAACTGTTTTTT. The rearrangement uses TRBV18 and TRBJ1-4; 10 bases map to TRBD1. The CDR3 length is 16 residues. With V trimmed by 4 bases and J by 5 bases, 7 bases remained unmatched. Germline CDR1 KGHSH, CDR2 LQKENI. Together with reference TRBV18 and TRBJ1-4, the CDR3 gives the full variable domain: NAGVMQNPRHLVRRRGQEARLRCSPMKGHSHVYWYRQLPEEGLKFMVYLQKENIIDESGMPKERFSAEFPKEGPSILRIQQVVRGDSAAYFCASSQIPGQGNEKLFFGSGTQLSVL.